This T cell receptor (beta chain) was captured by sequencing in a study of T cell repertoires in cytomegalovirus infection. To note about this clonotype: Its antigen is unknown.

TCRdb processed the reads anew with MiXCR; each CDR3 protein has one entry. In the table there are some 310,000 distinct CDR3 sequences, 25% of which are singletons. Trimming cost V 8 bases and J 10 bases; bases outside gene matches: 10. The length of the CDR3 is 15 residues. CDR1 and CDR2 from the germline V gene are MNHEY and SVGEGT. The specimen was cultured PBMCs, collected from culture after CMV antigen stimulation. The V gene is TRBV6-2 or TRBV6-3, the J gene TRBJ2-1; 14 nucleotides align to TRBD2. This receptor was taken from a human donor in good health (CMV status not recorded). Some clones in this sample may be carry-over from other donors' samples. The CDR3 sequence: CASGWGTSGSGEQFF. For the CDR3, the DNA is TGTGCCAGCGGATGGGGGACTAGCGGGAGCGGCGAGCAGTTCTTC.